A single T cell receptor (beta chain) is shown here with its context. Its specific antigen is unknown. Per-nucleotide qualities are absent, and no much larger clonotype sits a single base away. The record originates from a study of shared clonotypes between healthy human individuals (TCRdb year 2020). For the wider study: A few men and two women, aged 18 to 49 years, made up the cohort. For each donor, CD4 naive and CD4 memory were each given three plates, CD8 naive was given two plates, and CD8 memory was given one plate. Blood TCR repertoires of five healthy adults were deeply sequenced to estimate repertoire size and the extent of clonotype sharing between individuals. Libraries were prepared and TCR repertoires were sequenced by different laboratories using diverse techniques, in order to increase sequencing depth and limit assay-specific biases. Between about 0.8 and 9 billion PBMCs per donor were obtained by leukapheresis. The study at large found these results: Pairwise subsampling indicated that sequencing depth was expected to affect the degree of clonotype sharing among donors. Estimated clonotype richness was generally larger for naive than for memory subsets. Sharing across a handful of donors was observed for roughly 5% of naive CD4, less than 4% of naive CD8, over 2% of memory CD4, and approximately 0.41% of memory CD8 clonotypes. Even with the large sequencing depth, rarefaction of the sorted-subset datasets indicated that sequencing was incomplete. The small number of donors limited the genetic and exposure-history diversity represented. Only blood was sampled, and tissue TCR repertoires likely differ from those in blood. Clonotypes shared by all four sorted-subset donors showed higher generation probabilities than non-shared clonotypes.

The germline ends are 18 bases apart after V is trimmed by 8 bases and J by 4 bases. From its cysteine to its phenylalanine, the CDR3 spans 14 amino acids. Solely the CDR3 DNA is kept, with 42 bases framed from the first base. CDR1 is given as SGHRS and CDR2 as YFSETQ, both from the germline V gene. TCR CDR3 regions were amplified from genomic DNA by multiplex PCR using the deep immunoSEQ assay. For each cell subset, the extracted genomic DNA was distributed evenly across all wells of several immunoSEQ 96-well plates, and each plate served as one replicate. For sorted subsets, about 220 ng of genomic DNA, equivalent to around 30,000 T cell genomes, went into each replicate PCR. Purified libraries were measured with a Qubit 3.0 fluorometer, size-checked on a Bioanalyzer 2100, and measured again with the KAPA Library Quantification kit. Every immunoSEQ 96-well plate was sequenced on a separate single-read 150-cycle Illumina NextSeq 550 flow cell. The paper's data handling went like this. Because the immunoSEQ output held only junctional sequences and lacked quality scores, the filtering could not match the filtering applied to full-length reads. To assign V/J genes and CDR3, sequences were annotated against IMGT germline references using PyIR, a Python wrapper for IgBLAST v1.9. Any read was removed if the V/J assignment was weak (E-value above 1e-6), the CDR3 was missing, or the read contained stop codons, out-of-frame junctions, or ambiguous translated residues. V3J clonotypes were defined as sequences sharing an identical inferred V gene, J gene, and CDR3 amino acid sequence. The percentage overlap between two repertoires was calculated by dividing the number of shared unique clonotypes by the size of the smaller repertoire. Richness of each repertoire was evaluated using RTK rarefaction, the Chao1 estimator, and Recon v2.1 estimates of unobserved clonotypes. For all TCRbeta clonotypes obtained by the gDNA method from several donors, generation probabilities were computed with OLGA. Drawn from immuneACCESS, this table holds only the in-frame rearrangements with V and J called that TCRdb kept. Clones are partly lost; checked studies trace under half to an unresolved V gene and leave the rest unexplained. The D gene and trimming were derived from the DNA, and the V and J assignments and clone size from that table. Across this sample there are roughly 2,500,000 clones, with over 85% seen only once. The top ten hold more than 0.35% of the sample.

The donors were healthy, HIV-negative adults who had no recently reported acute infections or vaccinations. All donors were Caucasian adults living in Nashville, Tennessee, USA. CD4+ T cells were enriched by magnetic negative selection; naive cells were then positively selected on CD45RA, and the negative fraction formed the memory subset. Blood was obtained by leukapheresis, after which PBMCs were separated by Ficoll-Histopaque density gradient centrifugation and cryopreserved in liquid nitrogen vapor phase. Purity and quantity of every magnetically sorted T cell population were checked by analytical flow cytometry. From each sorted fraction, genomic DNA was isolated and quantified by UV absorbance on a Nanodrop 2000c.

This clonotype was sampled from a man in his late teens or twenties in good health. Some clones in this sample may be carry-over from other donors' samples. This chain is built from TRBV5-1 and TRBJ2-5; a tentative D match to TRBD2 spans 6 bases. The sequenced sample was naive CD4+ T cells from PBMCs. What this sample's cell subset or site label stands for: CD45RA+ positively selected. The nucleotide sequence reads TGCGCCAGTGCCCCGGGGCGCGGGGTAGAGACCCAGTACTTC. It encodes CASAPGRGVETQYF.